Below, 19 T cell receptor beta chains from the same sample are listed, as sequenced in a study of beta chain features in type 1 diabetes. The entirety of the isolated RNA underwent reverse transcription, so expressed TCRB transcripts were sequenced. Profiled with immunoSEQ multiplex PCR; TCRdb holds only in-frame clones, not every one. Among hundreds of thousands of clones, 13% to 15% were seen once, and the ten largest hold about 0.03%. The source material was naive CD4+ T cells from blood. Receptors were obtained from a woman between 35 and 50 years old in good health.

The chain carries TRBV6-6 and TRBJ1-1; D gene uncertain. The V and J ends lost 5 bases and 5 bases respectively, with 9 bases between them. This CDR3 has 12 amino acids. CDR1 is MNHNY and CDR2 is SVGAGI in the germline V gene (reference sequence). The CDR3 region is CASSDLRTEAFF. The CDR3 coding sequence is TGTGCCAGCAGTGACCTGAGGACTGAAGCTTTCTTT.

The gene calls are TRBV10-3 and TRBJ2-7; TRBD2 aligns across 10 bases. The CDR3 is 14 residues long. The ends lost 4 bases at V and 3 bases at J; junction bases unmatched: 3. Per the germline V gene, CDR1 is ENHRY and CDR2 is SYGVKD. CDR3 nucleotides: TGTGCCATCAGTGGTTCTAGCGGGGGCTACGAGCAGTACTTC. It is translated as CAISGSSGGYEQYF.

This CDR3 is CASSRTPGVDTQYF. CDR3 DNA sequence: TGTGCCAGCAGCCGAACCCCAGGGGTAGATACGCAGTATTTT. The chain links TRBV6-5 to TRBJ2-3; possibly TRBD1 for D (6 bases). V lost 6 bases to trimming and J lost 5 bases, with 15 bases between them. CDR1 and CDR2 from the germline V gene are MNHEY and SVGAGI. There are 14 residues in the CDR3.

This clone was detected ten times or more. The rearrangement uses TRBV4-3 and TRBJ2-3; 8 bases are a match to TRBD1. Germline CDR1 is LGHNA and CDR2 is YSLEER. The CDR3 is 13 residues long. J gave up 9 bases and V 0 bases, and 2 bases lay outside the gene matches. The CDR3 region has the DNA TGCGCCAGCAGCCAAGAGGACAGGGCAACGCAGTATTTT. Translating gives CASSQEDRATQYF.

This clone was picked up a small number of times. The chain has TRBV4-1 and TRBJ2-1, with 8 bases that match TRBD2. The V segment lost 1 base and the J segment 7 bases; nucleotides outside the gene matches: 12. Germline values: CDR1 MGHRA, CDR2 YSYEKL. This CDR3 is 17 amino acids long. The CDR3 nucleotides are TGCGCCAGCAGCCAAGGGACTAGGGGCGGGGGGTTTAATGAGCAGTTCTTC. The encoded protein is CASSQGTRGGGFNEQFF.

This clone has only a few counts. This sequence joins TRBV10-3 and TRBJ1-5; D not certain. The CDR3 runs to 15 residues. Trimming pared 4 bases from V and 3 bases from J, leaving 13 bases between. Germline lookup yields CDR1 ENHRY and CDR2 SYGVKD. CDR3 amino acids: CAISAEPGNNQPQHF. The CDR3 DNA follows: TGTGCCATCAGTGCGGAACCGGGGAACAATCAGCCCCAGCATTTT.

This clone occurred a few times. The rearrangement uses TRBV15 and TRBJ2-5; 7 bases align to TRBD2. Germline CDR1 and CDR2: LNHNV and YYDKDF (reference sequence). The CDR3 loop spans 16 amino acids. Trimming at V came to 5 bases and at J to 4 bases, leaving 13 bases not matched to a gene. The CDR3, as DNA: TGTGCCACCAGCGGAAGCCGATCGGGGGGAATAGAGACCCAGTACTTC. Amino acids: CATSGSRSGGIETQYF.

The rearrangement uses TRBV19 and TRBJ2-7; 10 nucleotides match TRBD1. V lost 3 bases to trimming and J lost 5 bases; unmatched junction nucleotides: 4. The CDR3 length is 14 residues. Per the germline V gene, CDR1 is LNHDA and CDR2 is SQIVND (reference sequence). The CDR3 region is CASSMTGGFNEQYF. The CDR3 nucleotides read TGTGCCAGTAGTATGACAGGGGGCTTCAACGAGCAGTACTTC.

This clone has just a few counts. This CDR3 is CASSRTTGALYEQYF. CDR3 coding DNA: TGCGCCAGCAGCCGAACGACAGGGGCCCTGTACGAGCAGTACTTC. V usage is TRBV4-3 and J usage is TRBJ2-7, with TRBD1 identical over 8 bases. The trim removed 4 bases at V and 4 bases at J, leaving 9 bases unmatched. The germline CDR1 and CDR2 sequences are LGHNA and YSLEER. The CDR3 consists of 15 residues.

V is TRBV5-4 and J is TRBJ1-1; tentatively, D is TRBD1 (5 bases). This CDR3 has 12 residues. Germline V CDR1 and CDR2: SGHNT, YYREEE (reference sequence). The V end was cut by 1 base, the J end by 7 bases, with 8 bases between. The DNA of the CDR3 is TGTGCCAGCAGCTTGCAAGGGGTTGAAGCTTTCTTT. Protein product: CASSLQGVEAFF.

The chain employs TRBV4-1 and TRBJ2-3, with TRBD1 matching over 12 bases. The germline V gene has CDR1 MGHRA and CDR2 YSYEKL. This CDR3 region has 14 residues. The V segment lost 8 bases and the J segment 2 bases; nucleotides outside the gene matches: 2. The CDR3 protein is CASGDRGHTDTQYF. CDR3 coding DNA: TGCGCCAGCGGGGACAGGGGGCACACAGATACGCAGTATTTT.

The V gene is TRBV13, the J gene TRBJ1-5; perhaps TRBD1 as D (6 bases). Trimming left V 2 bases short and J 2 bases short, with 13 bases between. The length of the CDR3 is 16 residues. CDR1 PRHDT and CDR2 FYEKMQ come from the germline V gene (reference sequence). The CDR3 protein is CASSLKGGVGNQPQHF. The CDR3, as DNA: TGTGCCAGCAGCTTAAAAGGGGGTGTGGGCAATCAGCCCCAGCATTTT.

This clone was seen only a few times. The chain carries TRBV18 and TRBJ1-4; the D is unclear. The CDR3 spans 14 residues. Trimming stripped 3 bases from V and 8 bases from J, with 13 bases between. The V gene's germline CDR1 is KGHSH and CDR2 LQKENI. The CDR3 nucleotides read TGTGCCAGCTCACCTACTAACCTACGAGAAAAACTGTTTTTT. Translated: CASSPTNLREKLFF. Full variable domain (outside the CDR3, taken from reference TRBV18 and TRBJ1-4): NAGVMQNPRHLVRRRGQEARLRCSPMKGHSHVYWYRQLPEEGLKFMVYLQKENIIDESGMPKERFSAEFPKEGPSILRIQQVVRGDSAAYFCASSPTNLREKLFFGSGTQLSVL.

This clone has a single count. One end of the junction is discordant with germline, which a read error may explain. The genes are TRBV4-1 and TRBJ2-2, with D perhaps TRBD1 (6 bases). The germline CDR1 and CDR2 sequences are MGHRA and YSYEKL. The CDR3 is 15 amino acids. The CDR3 region has the DNA TGCGCCAGCAGCCAAGGAAGGGGGAACACCGAGGAGCTGTTTTTT. Amino acids: CASSQGRGNTEELFF.

V gene TRBV5-1 combines with J gene TRBJ2-1; a possible D gene is TRBD2 (5 bases). V lost 0 bases and J 1 base, leaving 14 bases between the germline ends. The CDR3 runs to 17 residues. Germline CDR1 is SGHRS and CDR2 is YFSETQ. The chain's CDR3 is CASSLATGITSYNEQFF. The CDR3 DNA reads TGCGCCAGCAGCTTGGCTACCGGGATAACATCCTACAATGAGCAGTTCTTC.

This clone was seen a handful of times. The J gene is TRBJ2-3, the V gene TRBV7-9; 9 bases are shared with TRBD1. Germline V CDR1 and CDR2: SEHNR, FQNEAQ (reference sequence). The CDR3 has 16 residues. V shed 7 bases, J shed 2 bases, and the junction held 10 bases outside the gene matches. The CDR3 DNA follows: TGTGCCAGCACTATACCCGGGGACAGGGTCACAGATACGCAGTATTTT. It codes for CASTIPGDRVTDTQYF.

This clone was picked up a small number of times. This chain connects TRBV29-1 to TRBJ1-2; D perhaps matches TRBD1 (6 bases). The CDR3 is 13 amino acids. CDR1 is SQVTM and CDR2 is ANQGSEA in the germline V gene. Trimming left V 7 bases short and J 5 bases short, with 17 bases between. The CDR3 is CSASRGALYGYTF. The CDR3 nucleotides are TGCAGCGCCAGTCGGGGGGCGCTTTATGGCTACACCTTC.

This clone was observed a few times. The chain uses TRBV18 and TRBJ1-5; D is unclear. This CDR3 is built from 14 residues. Per germline, CDR1 KGHSH and CDR2 LQKENI. Trimming took off 5 bases at V and 2 bases at J, with 10 bases between the two ends. The CDR3: CASSSREGNQPQHF. CDR3 nucleotide sequence: TGTGCCAGCTCATCCCGGGAAGGCAATCAGCCCCAGCATTTT.

The V gene is TRBV5-4, the J gene TRBJ2-3; 8 bases agree with TRBD2. The CDR3 loop spans 14 amino acids. Germline CDR1 reads SGHNT; CDR2 reads YYREEE (reference sequence). Unmatched junction bases numbered 4, after V lost 2 bases and J lost 5 bases. The CDR3 sequence is CASSLSGGRDTQYF. The CDR3 bases are TGTGCCAGCAGCTTAAGCGGGGGAAGAGATACGCAGTATTTT.